This TCR beta chain appears in the sequencing data of a study of technical replicates of blood from several donors. The CDR3 length is 15 residues. From germline, CDR1 is GTSNPN and CDR2 SVGIG (reference sequence). The junction had 10 bases not matched to a gene; V was cut back by 2 bases and J by 6 bases. Assay: immunoSEQ multiplex PCR; the TCRdb copy retains only in-frame clones and omits some. The sample holds tens of thousands of clones, roughly nine tenths seen once. Material for sequencing was T cells isolated from PBMCs. This receptor was identified in a human donor in good health. The chain carries TRBV30 and TRBJ2-4; 7 bases are a match to TRBD1. CDR3 loop: CAWSRDREVGNIQYF. The CDR3 DNA is TGTGCCTGGAGTAGGGACAGAGAGGTGGGAAACATTCAGTACTTC. The variable domain in full, with the rest retrieved from reference TRBV30 and TRBJ2-4, is SQTIHQWPATLVQPVGSPLSLECTVEGTSNPNLYWYRQAAGRGLQLLFYSVGIGQISSEVPQNLSASRPQDRQFILSSKKLLLSDSGFYLCAWSRDREVGNIQYFGAGTRLSVL.